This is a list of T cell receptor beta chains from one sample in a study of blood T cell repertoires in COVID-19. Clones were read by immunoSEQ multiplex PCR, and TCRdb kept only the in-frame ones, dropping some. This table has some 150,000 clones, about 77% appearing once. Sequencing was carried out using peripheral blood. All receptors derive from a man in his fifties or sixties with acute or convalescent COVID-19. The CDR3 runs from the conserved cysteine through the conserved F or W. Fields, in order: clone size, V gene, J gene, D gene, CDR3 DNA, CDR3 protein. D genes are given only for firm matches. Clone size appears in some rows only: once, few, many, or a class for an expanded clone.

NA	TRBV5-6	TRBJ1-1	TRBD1	TGTGCCAGCAGCTTGGTTGGGACAGGGGTGAACACTGAAGCTTTCTTT	CASSLVGTGVNTEAFF
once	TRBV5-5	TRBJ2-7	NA	TGTGCCAGCAGCCCCAAGGTCAGGGATTATTACTCCTACGAGCAGTACTTC	CASSPKVRDYYSYEQYF
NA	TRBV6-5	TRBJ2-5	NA	TGTGCCAGCAGTTACTCGAGAGACAGCCAAGAGACCCAGTACTTC	CASSYSRDSQETQYF
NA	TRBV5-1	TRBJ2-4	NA	TGCGCCAGCAGCTTGACTAGCCTAGACATTCAGTACTTC	CASSLTSLDIQYF
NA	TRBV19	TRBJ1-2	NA	TGTGCCAGTAGTATGTGGGCACGGAACTATGGCTACACCTTC	CASSMWARNYGYTF
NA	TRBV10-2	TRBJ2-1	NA	TGCGCCAGCAGTGAAATCGAACTTTACAATGAGCAGTTCTTC	CASSEIELYNEQFF
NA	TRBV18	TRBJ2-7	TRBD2	TGTGCCAGCTCACCACCTTTTGCGGGAGGGTACGAGCAGTACTTC	CASSPPFAGGYEQYF
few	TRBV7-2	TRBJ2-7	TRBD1	TGTGCCAGCAGCTTACAGGGGGCCCTTTCCTACGAGCAGTACTTC	CASSLQGALSYEQYF
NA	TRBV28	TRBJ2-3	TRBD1	TGTGCCAGCCGGACAGGGGGAGGTGATACGCAGTATTTT	CASRTGGGDTQYF
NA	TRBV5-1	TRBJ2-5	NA	TGCGCCAGCAGCTTGGCCGGAGAGACCCAGTACTTC	CASSLAGETQYF
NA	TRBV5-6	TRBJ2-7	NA	TGTGCCAGCAGCTTGACAGGGATCTACGAGCAGTACTTC	CASSLTGIYEQYF
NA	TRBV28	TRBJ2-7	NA	TGTGCCAGCAGTATTAGCTACGAGCAGTACTTC	CASSISYEQYF
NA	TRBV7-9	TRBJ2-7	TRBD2	TGTGCCAGCAGCCCCCGGGAGGGCCCGGGCCACGAGCAGTACTTC	CASSPREGPGHEQYF
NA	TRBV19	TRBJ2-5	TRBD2	TGTGCCAGTAGTATACGAGCGGGAGGCAAAGAGACCCAGTACTTC	CASSIRAGGKETQYF
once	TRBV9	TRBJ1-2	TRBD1	TGTGCCAGCAGCGTAGTCCCTCTCTCCGGGACAGCTAACTATGGCTACACCTTC	CASSVVPLSGTANYGYTF
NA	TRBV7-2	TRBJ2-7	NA	TGTGCCAGCAGCAAAACAGGAAACGGCGAGCAGTACTTC	CASSKTGNGEQYF
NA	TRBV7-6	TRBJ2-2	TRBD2	TGTGCCAGCAGCCCTAGCGGGAGGGCCATTACCGGGGAGCTGTTTTTT	CASSPSGRAITGELFF
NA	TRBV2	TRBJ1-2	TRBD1	TGTGCCAGCACGATGGACAGGGGAGGATTTAGTGGCTACACCTTC	CASTMDRGGFSGYTF
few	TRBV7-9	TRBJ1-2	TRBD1	TGTGCCAGCAGCCGACAGGGGTATGGCTACACCTTC	CASSRQGYGYTF
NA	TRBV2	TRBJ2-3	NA	TGTGCCAGCAGTATTAGCGCTGCTAGCACAGATACGCAGTATTTT	CASSISAASTDTQYF
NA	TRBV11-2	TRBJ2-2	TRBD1	TGTGCCAGCAGCGGGACAGGGGGCACCGGGGAGCTGTTTTTT	CASSGTGGTGELFF
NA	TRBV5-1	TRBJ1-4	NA	TGCGCCAGCAGCTTGGGGGCTGCAACTAATGAAAAACTGTTTTTT	CASSLGAATNEKLFF
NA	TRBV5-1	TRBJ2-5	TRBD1	TGCGCCAGCAGCTTGGCCAGGGGACAGCGAATCCAAGAGACCCAGTACTTC	CASSLARGQRIQETQYF
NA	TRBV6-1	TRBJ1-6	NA	TGTGCCAGCAGTGAAGTTGCAGGTTATAATTCACCCCTCCACTTT	CASSEVAGYNSPLHF
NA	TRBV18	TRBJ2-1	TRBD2	TGTGCCAGCTCACCATCACTAGCGGGAGCTTTGAATGAGCAGTTCTTC	CASSPSLAGALNEQFF
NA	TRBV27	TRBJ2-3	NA	TGTGCCAGCAGCCGCCCCCAGGGAGATACGCAGTATTTT	CASSRPQGDTQYF
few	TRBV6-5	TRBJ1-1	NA	TGTGCCAGCAGTTACCGCGGGGATACTGAAGCTTTCTTT	CASSYRGDTEAFF
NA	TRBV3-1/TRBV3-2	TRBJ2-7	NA	TGTGCCAGCAGCGGACGCGGCAGGGCCTCCTACGAGCAGTACTTC	CASSGRGRASYEQYF
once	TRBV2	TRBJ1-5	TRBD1	TGTGCCAGCAACCGGGACAGGAATAGCAATCAGCCCCAGCATTTT	CASNRDRNSNQPQHF
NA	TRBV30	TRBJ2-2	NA	TGTGCCTGGAGTGTCCCATACACCGGGGAGCTGTTTTTT	CAWSVPYTGELFF
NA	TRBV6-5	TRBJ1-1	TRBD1	TGTGCCAGCAGTTACCAGGGGGATACTGAAGCTTTCTTT	CASSYQGDTEAFF
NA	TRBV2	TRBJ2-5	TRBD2	TGTGCCAGCAGTGATGGGCTAGCGGGAGGGGGGACAGAGACCCAGTACTTC	CASSDGLAGGGTETQYF
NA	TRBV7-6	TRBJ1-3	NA	TGTGCCAGCAGTCCCCAGTCCGGGGGCTCTGGAAACACCATATATTTT	CASSPQSGGSGNTIYF
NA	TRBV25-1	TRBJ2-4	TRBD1	TGTGCCAGCAGTAACGAGGGGGCAGAAAACATTCAGTACTTC	CASSNEGAENIQYF
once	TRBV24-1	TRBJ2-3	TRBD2	TGTGCCACCAGTGATGCCAGCGGGAGGGGCACAGATACGCAGTATTTT	CATSDASGRGTDTQYF
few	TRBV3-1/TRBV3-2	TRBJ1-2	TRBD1	TGTGCCAGCAGCCAATCCGACAGGGACTATGGCTACACCTTC	CASSQSDRDYGYTF